This passage covers 24 T cell receptor beta chains from one sample sequenced in a study of identical twins' blood T cells. TCRdb re-derived calls from the 5' RACE reads in MiXCR, one entry per CDR3 protein. Of hundreds of thousands of distinct CDR3 sequences listed, 25% to 35% are singletons. The source material was PBMCs. These receptors were obtained from a woman aged 18 to 55 in good health.

The chain has TRBV6-6 and TRBJ1-1; a possible D gene is TRBD1 (5 bases). The CDR3 is made up of 14 amino acids. V was clipped by 6 bases and J by 1 base, with 12 bases between them. Per germline, CDR1 MNHNY and CDR2 SVGAGI (reference sequence). CDR3 region: CASRTGNTNTEAFF. CDR3 bases: TGTGCCAGCAGAACAGGAAACACGAACACTGAAGCTTTCTTT.

This clonotype was observed a few times. This rearrangement joins TRBV24-1 to TRBJ2-2; D is unresolved. Germline CDR1 is KGHDR and CDR2 is SFDVKD. The CDR3 extends over 16 amino acids. The V end was cut by 3 bases, the J end by 0 bases, with 10 bases between. CDR3 DNA: TGTGCCACCAGTGATCGAAGCGTCGCGAACACCGGGGAGCTGTTTTTT. Its translation is CATSDRSVANTGELFF.

This clonotype was recorded many times. V usage is TRBV12-3 or TRBV12-4 and J usage is TRBJ2-2; TRBD2 aligns across 7 bases. The CDR3 spans 14 residues. The V gene end was trimmed by 3 bases and the J gene end by 7 bases; junction bases not matched to a gene: 5. The CDR3 sequence: CASSFGGGGGELFF. For the CDR3, the DNA is TGTGCCAGCAGTTTTGGCGGGGGTGGCGGGGAGCTGTTTTTT.

This sequence joins TRBV6-5 and TRBJ2-2; TRBD2 aligns across 13 bases. With 5 bases clipped from V and 6 bases from J, the junction kept 3 bases outside the gene matches. The CDR3 is made up of 15 amino acids. Germline V gene data show CDR1 as MNHEY and CDR2 as SVGAGI. The CDR3 DNA reads TGTGCCAGCAGTGGACTAGCGGGGGTGGCCGGGGAGCTGTTTTTT. It encodes CASSGLAGVAGELFF.

This clonotype is termed hyperexpanded. The chain couples TRBV10-3 to TRBJ1-5; TRBD1 agrees at 7 bases. V shed 8 bases, J shed 5 bases, and the junction held 24 bases outside the gene matches. The CDR3 is made up of 19 amino acids. Germline V gene data show CDR1 as ENHRY and CDR2 as SYGVKD. CDR3 nucleotides: TGTGCCATCGGGGGCCCCCCGGGCAGGGACAGATTTCCTCATCAGCCCCAGCATTTT. It specifies CAIGGPPGRDRFPHQPQHF.

The CDR3 sequence: CASSANRDGYGYTF. CDR3 DNA sequence: TGTGCCAGCAGCGCAAACCGGGACGGCTATGGCTACACCTTC. This chain links TRBV7-9 with TRBJ1-2; possible D gene TRBD1, 5 bases. With 5 bases removed from V and 4 bases from J, the gap between germline ends came to 14 bases. The length of the CDR3 is 14 residues. Germline-derived CDR1 and CDR2 are SEHNR and FQNEAQ (reference sequence).

This clonotype was detected only a few times. This chain joins TRBV7-3 and TRBJ2-6, with D possibly being TRBD1 (5 bases). Per the germline V gene, CDR1 is SGHTA and CDR2 is FQGTGA. The CDR3 runs to 21 residues. V was trimmed by 2 bases and J by 2 bases, leaving 25 bases between them. Here the CDR3 reads CASSLGLSRAGYLPGANVLTF. In nucleotides, the CDR3 is TGTGCCAGCAGCTTAGGTTTATCTCGGGCAGGGTACCTTCCTGGGGCCAACGTCCTGACTTTC. Together with reference TRBV7-3 and TRBJ2-6, the CDR3 gives the full variable domain: GAGVSQTPSNKVTEKGKYVELRCDPISGHTALYWYRQSLGQGPEFLIYFQGTGAADDSGLPNDRFFAVRPEGSVSTLKIQRTERGDSAVYLCASSLGLSRAGYLPGANVLTFGAGSRLTVL.

This clonotype was detected once. Since a much larger clone is just one base distant, this may be a read error. This chain links TRBV4-3 with TRBJ1-5; no clear D gene. This CDR3 region has 19 residues. The germline V gene has CDR1 LGHNA and CDR2 YSLEER. V dropped 0 bases and J dropped 0 bases, with 18 bases sitting between them. The CDR3 DNA reads as TGCGCCAGCAGCCAAGAGCGCTGCAGCGGGTTTTATAGCAATCAGCCCCAGCATTTT. Amino acid sequence: CASSQERCSGFYSNQPQHF.

This clonotype was recorded at least ten times. The chain couples TRBV13 to TRBJ2-7; perhaps TRBD1 as D (6 bases). The germline V gene encodes CDR1 PRHDT and CDR2 FYEKMQ (reference sequence). V was pared by 4 bases and J by 4 bases, with 20 bases between. The CDR3 has 16 residues. This CDR3 is CASSSNHQGQTYEQYF. In nucleotides, the CDR3 is TGTGCCAGCAGCTCGAACCACCAGGGACAAACTTACGAGCAGTACTTC. The full variable domain, rest sourced from reference TRBV13 and TRBJ2-7, is AAGVIQSPRHLIKEKRETATLKCYPIPRHDTVYWYQQGPGQDPQFLISFYEKMQSDKGSIPDRFSAQQFSDYHSELNMSSLELGDSALYFCASSSNHQGQTYEQYFGPGTRLTVT.

This clonotype was counted between two and nine times. The chain employs TRBV5-6 and TRBJ1-5; 7 nucleotides align to TRBD1. The V segment lost 3 bases and the J segment 0 bases; nucleotides outside the gene matches: 6. Germline values: CDR1 SGHDT, CDR2 YYEEEE. The CDR3 sequence is 16 residues long. The CDR3 DNA is TGTGCCAGCAGCTATATGACAGGGATTAGCAATCAGCCCCAGCATTTT. Its protein product is CASSYMTGISNQPQHF.

This clonotype was detected ten times or more. The rearrangement uses TRBV14 and TRBJ1-5, with D possibly TRBD1 on 5 matching bases. V dropped 5 bases and J dropped 6 bases, with 11 bases sitting between them. This CDR3 is 13 amino acids long. Germline V gene lookup returns CDR1 SGHDN and CDR2 FVKESK. CDR3 loop: CASSAQGSQPQHF. The CDR3 nucleotides are TGTGCCAGCAGCGCTCAGGGAAGTCAGCCCCAGCATTTT.

This clonotype came up many times. V gene TRBV29-1 combines with J gene TRBJ1-1, with a weak D call TRBD1 (5 bases). CDR1 and CDR2 (germline): SQVTM, ANQGSEA. V lost 3 bases and J lost 3, with 11 bases in between. The CDR3 runs to 13 residues. The CDR3 loop is CSVDGDSHTEAFF. The DNA of the CDR3 is TGCAGCGTTGACGGTGACAGCCACACTGAAGCTTTCTTT. Full variable domain (remainder filled in from reference TRBV29-1 and TRBJ1-1): SAVISQKPSRDICQRGTSLTIQCQVDSQVTMMFWYRQQPGQSLTLIATANQGSEATYESGFVIDKFPISRPNLTFSTLTVSNMSPEDSSIYLCSVDGDSHTEAFFGQGTRLTVV.

Ten or more counts support this clonotype. The rearrangement uses TRBV7-8 and TRBJ1-5, with 9 bases identical to TRBD1. The germline CDR1 and CDR2 sequences are SGHVS and FQNEAQ. The trim removed 5 bases at V and 2 bases at J, leaving 7 bases unmatched. This CDR3 is 16 amino acids long. The chain's CDR3 is CASSIEGQGGNQPQHF. CDR3 in DNA: TGTGCCAGCAGCATTGAGGGACAGGGAGGCAATCAGCCCCAGCATTTT.

This clonotype was counted between two and nine times. The gene calls are TRBV10-3 and TRBJ1-2, with D maybe TRBD1 (5 bases). Germline V gives CDR1 ENHRY, CDR2 SYGVKD. The CDR3 is 13 amino acids. The V and J ends lost 4 bases and 6 bases respectively, with 12 bases between them. The chain's CDR3 is CAISGPGNDGYTF. CDR3 sequence (DNA): TGTGCCATCAGTGGCCCAGGGAACGATGGCTACACCTTC.

The V gene is TRBV29-1, the J gene TRBJ1-1; D uncertain. Germline values: CDR1 SQVTM, CDR2 ANQGSEA. The CDR3 runs 12 residues. V dropped 2 bases and J dropped 1 base, with 5 bases sitting between them. CDR3 nucleotides: TGCAGCGTTGAAAGGTGGAACACTGAAGCTTTCTTT. Its protein is CSVERWNTEAFF.

A word on this clonotype: The junction does not match germline at one end; this may be a read error. This rearrangement joins TRBV18 to TRBJ1-2, with a tentative D call TRBD1 (5 bases). Per germline, CDR1 KGHSH and CDR2 LQKENI. CDR3 length: 15 amino acids. CDR3 region: CASLPQPTGDYGYTF. The CDR3 bases are TGTGCCAGCTTACCACAACCCACAGGCGACTATGGCTACACCTTC.

This clonotype was picked up a small number of times. DNA for the CDR3: TGCAGTGCTAGAGATCTTAGCGGCCAAGAGACCCAGTACTTC. Translation gives CSARDLSGQETQYF. The chain links TRBV20-1 to TRBJ2-5, with D possibly being TRBD2 (6 bases). CDR1 and CDR2 from the germline V gene are DFQATT and SNEGSKA (reference sequence). The length of the CDR3 is 14 residues. With 0 bases removed from V and 1 base from J, the gap between germline ends came to 9 bases.

J is TRBJ1-5 and V is TRBV20-1, with D possibly being TRBD1 (5 bases). Germline assignment: CDR1 DFQATT and CDR2 SNEGSKA (reference sequence). V lost 3 bases and J 4 bases, leaving 10 bases between the germline ends. The CDR3 covers 13 residues. DNA of the CDR3: TGCAGTGCTAGCCCCGGGGGTAATCAGCCCCAGCATTTT. It specifies CSASPGGNQPQHF.

Only a few counts were recorded for this clonotype. The rearrangement joins TRBV20-1 to TRBJ1-4; D perhaps matches TRBD1 (5 bases). In germline, CDR1 is DFQATT, CDR2 SNEGSKA (reference sequence). This CDR3 comprises 15 residues. CDR3 DNA sequence: TGCAGCGCCCCGGGCCTCCCGGGACGTAATGAAAAACTGTTTTTT. It specifies CSAPGLPGRNEKLFF.

The chain has TRBV5-5 and TRBJ1-1, with TRBD1 as a possible D gene (5 bases). The CDR3 sequence is 12 residues long. Germline values: CDR1 SGHKS, CDR2 YYEKEE (reference sequence). Trimming removed 4 bases at V and 8 bases at J, with 12 bases between. CDR3 sequence: CASSPGRFEAFF. CDR3 DNA sequence: TGTGCCAGCAGCCCGGGACGTTTCGAAGCTTTCTTT.

V gene TRBV12-3 or TRBV12-4 combines with J gene TRBJ1-2; a weak D match, TRBD1 (5 bases). This CDR3 is 15 amino acids long. The germline V and J ends were trimmed by 2 bases and 4 bases, with 14 bases remaining between them. CDR3 sequence (DNA): TGTGCCAGCAGTTTAATGGCAGGGCCGGTCTATGGCTACACCTTC. Its protein is CASSLMAGPVYGYTF.

The chain combines TRBV20-1 with TRBJ2-7; 7 bases are a match to TRBD1. This CDR3 spans 14 amino acids. With 2 bases clipped from V and 5 bases from J, the junction kept 9 bases outside the gene matches. Germline loops: CDR1 DFQATT, CDR2 SNEGSKA (reference sequence). The CDR3 DNA is TGCAGTGCTAGACTCTACCCTGGACAGGACGAGCAGTACTTC. It specifies CSARLYPGQDEQYF.

The chain links TRBV2 to TRBJ2-2; possible D gene TRBD1, 6 bases. CDR1 is SNHLY and CDR2 is FYNNEI in the germline V gene. The V end was cut by 4 bases, the J end by 7 bases, with 19 bases between. The CDR3 contains 16 residues. CDR3 coding DNA: TGTGCCAGCAGTGTACCCTTCGGGACACTCAGCGGGGAGCTGTTTTTT. Protein sequence: CASSVPFGTLSGELFF.

The chain employs TRBV20-1 and TRBJ2-3; TRBD2 agrees at 8 bases. This CDR3 spans 14 amino acids. CDR1 and CDR2 (germline): DFQATT, SNEGSKA (reference sequence). J gave up 5 bases and V 4 bases, and 8 bases lay outside the gene matches. The CDR3 DNA reads as TGCAGTGCTACCTCGGGGGGGCCAAAAGATACGCAGTATTTT. Translation gives CSATSGGPKDTQYF.